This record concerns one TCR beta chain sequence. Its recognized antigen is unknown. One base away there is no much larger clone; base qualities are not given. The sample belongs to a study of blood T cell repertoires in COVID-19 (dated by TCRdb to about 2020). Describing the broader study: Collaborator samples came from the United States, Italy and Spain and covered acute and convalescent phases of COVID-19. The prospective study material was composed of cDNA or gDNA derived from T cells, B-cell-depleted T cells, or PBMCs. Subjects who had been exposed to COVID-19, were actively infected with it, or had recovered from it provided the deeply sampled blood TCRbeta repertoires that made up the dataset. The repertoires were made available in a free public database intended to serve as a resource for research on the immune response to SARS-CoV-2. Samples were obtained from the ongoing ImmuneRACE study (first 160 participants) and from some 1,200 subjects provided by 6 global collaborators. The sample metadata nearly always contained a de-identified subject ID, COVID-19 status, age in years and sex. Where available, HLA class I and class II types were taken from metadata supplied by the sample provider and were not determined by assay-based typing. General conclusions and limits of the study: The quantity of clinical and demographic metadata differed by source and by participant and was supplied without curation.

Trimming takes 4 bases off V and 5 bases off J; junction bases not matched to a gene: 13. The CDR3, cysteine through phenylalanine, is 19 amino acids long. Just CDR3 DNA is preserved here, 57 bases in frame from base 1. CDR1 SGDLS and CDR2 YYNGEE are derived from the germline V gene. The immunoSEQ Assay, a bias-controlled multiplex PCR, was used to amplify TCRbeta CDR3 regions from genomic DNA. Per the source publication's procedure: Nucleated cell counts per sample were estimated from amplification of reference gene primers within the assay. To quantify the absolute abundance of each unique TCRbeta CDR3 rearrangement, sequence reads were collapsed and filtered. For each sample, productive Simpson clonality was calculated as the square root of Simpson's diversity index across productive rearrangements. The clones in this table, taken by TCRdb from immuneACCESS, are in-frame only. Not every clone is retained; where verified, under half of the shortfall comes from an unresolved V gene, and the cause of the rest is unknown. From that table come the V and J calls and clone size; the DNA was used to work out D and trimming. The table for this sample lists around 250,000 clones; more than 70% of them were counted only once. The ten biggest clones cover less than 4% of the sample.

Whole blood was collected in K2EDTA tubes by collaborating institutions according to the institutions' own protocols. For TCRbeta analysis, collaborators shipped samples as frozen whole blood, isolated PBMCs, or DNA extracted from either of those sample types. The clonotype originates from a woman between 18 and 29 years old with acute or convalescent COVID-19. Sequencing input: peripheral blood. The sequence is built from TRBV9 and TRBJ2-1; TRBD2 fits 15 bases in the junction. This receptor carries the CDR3 CASSSRTARTSGGDNEQFF. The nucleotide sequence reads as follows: TGTGCCAGCAGCTCTCGGACAGCCCGGACTAGCGGGGGGGACAATGAGCAGTTCTTC.